This is a list of T cell receptor beta chains from one sample in a study of T cell repertoires in cytomegalovirus infection. The antigens of these receptors remain unknown. From the reads, TCRdb called clonotypes with MiXCR, one entry per CDR3 protein. The data show a few hundred thousand distinct CDR3 sequences, 20% to 25% seen once. This sample comprised cultured PBMCs, obtained from culture after CMV antigen stimulation. The receptors derive from a human donor in good health (CMV status not recorded). Some clones in this sample may be carry-over from other donors' samples. Both conserved end residues are part of each CDR3. Each record gives: D gene, J gene, V gene, CDR3 protein. A D gene is named only where the DNA matches it firmly.

NA | TRBJ1-5 | TRBV20-1 | CSARGDRLGGNQPQHF
NA | TRBJ2-1 | TRBV6-7 | CASSYSGNLNNEQFF
NA | TRBJ1-2 | TRBV12-3/TRBV12-4 | CASSSRPNYGYTF
NA | TRBJ1-6 | TRBV7-2 | CASSLATRSINSPLHF
NA | TRBJ2-5 | TRBV7-2 | CASSLVGGSYQETQYF
NA | TRBJ1-1 | TRBV27 | CASDGQQGSMGNTEAFF
NA | TRBJ2-3 | TRBV6-5 | CASSPLASTDTQYF
NA | TRBJ1-1 | TRBV20-1 | CSASYSLAGEAFF
TRBD1 | TRBJ2-7 | TRBV28 | CASSSGTGLSYEQYF
NA | TRBJ2-3 | TRBV4-1 | CASSQGPAGDTQYF
TRBD1 | TRBJ1-1 | TRBV28 | CASSSWTGIKAEAFF
NA | TRBJ2-3 | TRBV28 | CASSLGPAEGGTDTQYF
NA | TRBJ2-3 | TRBV12-3/TRBV12-4 | CASRTTDTQYF
NA | TRBJ2-1 | TRBV3-1 | CASSQGIRYEQFF
NA | TRBJ1-2 | TRBV9 | CASSVVTSYGYTF
TRBD1 | TRBJ1-4 | TRBV4-1 | CASSQDGWGQPIEKLFF
NA | TRBJ1-5 | TRBV28 | CASSFMAQLGFDQPQHF
TRBD1 | TRBJ2-3 | TRBV20-1 | CSAKNDRAVWDTQYF
NA | TRBJ2-1 | TRBV10-3 | CAISDNYNEQFF
TRBD2 | TRBJ2-7 | TRBV7-6 | CASSLALTSGSIYEQYF
TRBD2 | TRBJ2-1 | TRBV7-2 | CASSRLASSSYNEQFF
NA | TRBJ2-1 | TRBV6-2/TRBV6-3 | CASSSGRGYWYEQFF
NA | TRBJ1-1 | TRBV27 | CASSFVGVGTEAFF
TRBD1 | TRBJ2-2 | TRBV28 | CASRRQGARELFF
TRBD2 | TRBJ2-3 | TRBV4-1 | CASSQASGDTDTQYF
NA | TRBJ2-4 | TRBV20-1 | CSARRKLKNIQYF
TRBD2 | TRBJ2-7 | TRBV7-8 | CASAPHRTSGYEQYF
TRBD2 | TRBJ2-5 | TRBV7-8 | CASSRGLAGTSAETQYF
NA | TRBJ2-1 | TRBV20-1 | CSARNAEQFF
TRBD2 | TRBJ2-1 | TRBV12-5 | CASGSLAGMDEQFF
TRBD1 | TRBJ2-3 | TRBV15 | CATRTGATDTQYF
TRBD1 | TRBJ1-4 | TRBV6-1 | CASSENPGQAKEEKLFF
NA | TRBJ2-3 | TRBV7-2 | CASSLKMGLGVTDTQYF
TRBD2 | TRBJ2-5 | TRBV24-1 | CATSRAGAGGETQYF
NA | TRBJ1-1 | TRBV6-1 | CASQRTSTEAFF
TRBD2 | TRBJ2-4 | TRBV18 | CASKPGLAGTRDIQYF
NA | TRBJ1-1 | TRBV11-2 | CASSLVLETEAFF
NA | TRBJ2-3 | TRBV27 | CASSSRQGVSGTDTQYF
NA | TRBJ2-3 | TRBV12-3/TRBV12-4 | CASKAGSTDTQYF
NA | TRBJ2-7 | TRBV7-2 | CASSLGEVTPYEQYF
NA | TRBJ1-5 | TRBV7-9 | CASSDTGGLSQPQHF
NA | TRBJ2-3 | TRBV7-2 | CASTRQASSADTQYF
TRBD2 | TRBJ2-1 | TRBV6-2/TRBV6-3 | CASRDGVAGGEQFF
NA | TRBJ2-3 | TRBV6-5 | CASSSRQPTDTQYF
TRBD1 | TRBJ1-2 | TRBV25-1 | CASSGGTGDHHNYGYTF
TRBD1 | TRBJ2-7 | TRBV20-1 | CSARDGTGGTYEQYF
TRBD2 | TRBJ2-2 | TRBV4-1 | CASSQESGGDTGELFF